These T cell receptor beta chains were read from a single sample in a study of T cell repertoires in cytomegalovirus infection. TCRdb reprocessed the reads via MiXCR and lists one record per CDR3 protein. The sample gives about 100,000 distinct CDR3 sequences, around a quarter of which show up once; approximately 39% is in the top ten. Material for sequencing was CD8+ T cells from PBMCs. The receptor source for this set is a human donor in good health (CMV status not recorded). Some clones in this sample may be carry-over from other donors' samples. The CDR3 runs from the conserved cysteine through the conserved F or W. Fields, in order: D gene, J gene, clone size, V gene, CDR3 DNA, CDR3 protein. A D gene is named only where the DNA matches it firmly. Rows may omit the clone size; those that give it use once, few, many or a size class.

D gene: NA; J gene: TRBJ2-5; clone size: NA; V gene: TRBV6-5; CDR3 DNA: TGTGCCAGCAGTTACTCGACGGTGCATGAGACCCAGTACTTC; CDR3 protein: CASSYSTVHETQYF
D gene: TRBD1; J gene: TRBJ2-1; clone size: NA; V gene: TRBV20-1; CDR3 DNA: TGCAGTGCTAGAAACGGGGACAGGGAGAATGAGCAGTTCTTC; CDR3 protein: CSARNGDRENEQFF
D gene: NA; J gene: TRBJ1-2; clone size: many; V gene: TRBV12-3/TRBV12-4; CDR3 DNA: TGTGCCAGCAGTTTTCCCCCTCCAGGGGTCGGGGCCGCCTATGGCTACACCTTC; CDR3 protein: CASSFPPPGVGAAYGYTF
D gene: TRBD2; J gene: TRBJ2-3; clone size: NA; V gene: TRBV5-5; CDR3 DNA: TGTGCCAGCAGCTCGGGGGGGGTGGAGGATACGCAGTATTTT; CDR3 protein: CASSSGGVEDTQYF
D gene: TRBD1; J gene: TRBJ1-6; clone size: few; V gene: TRBV20-1; CDR3 DNA: TGCAGTGCTGGGGACAGGCGAAACTATAATTCACCCCTCCACTTT; CDR3 protein: CSAGDRRNYNSPLHF
D gene: TRBD1; J gene: TRBJ2-5; clone size: NA; V gene: TRBV5-1; CDR3 DNA: TGCGCCAGCAGCGGAAGGACAGGGGGCGGAGAGACCCAGTACTTC; CDR3 protein: CASSGRTGGGETQYF
D gene: NA; J gene: TRBJ2-1; clone size: NA; V gene: TRBV11-2; CDR3 DNA: TGTGCCAGCAGCTTACCAGGGTACAATGAGCAGTTCTTC; CDR3 protein: CASSLPGYNEQFF
D gene: TRBD1; J gene: TRBJ2-3; clone size: many; V gene: TRBV7-2; CDR3 DNA: TGTGCCAGCAGCCCCACGACAGGGTTCGTCGCAGATACGCAGTATTTT; CDR3 protein: CASSPTTGFVADTQYF
D gene: TRBD1; J gene: TRBJ2-7; clone size: few; V gene: TRBV28; CDR3 DNA: TGTGCCAGCAGTCACAGGGGGCCTTCCTACGAGCAGTACTTC; CDR3 protein: CASSHRGPSYEQYF
D gene: TRBD1; J gene: TRBJ2-7; clone size: many; V gene: TRBV7-9; CDR3 DNA: TGTGCCAGCAGCCCCCGGGACAGGTCGAACCCCTACGAGCAGTACTTC; CDR3 protein: CASSPRDRSNPYEQYF
D gene: NA; J gene: TRBJ1-2; clone size: few; V gene: TRBV27; CDR3 DNA: TGTGCCAGCAGTTTAATGGGACCTAACTATGGCTACACCTTC; CDR3 protein: CASSLMGPNYGYTF
D gene: NA; J gene: TRBJ1-3; clone size: NA; V gene: TRBV7-9; CDR3 DNA: TGTGCCAGCAGCTTAGCGGGGCAGGGAAGCTCTGGAAACACCATATATTTT; CDR3 protein: CASSLAGQGSSGNTIYF
D gene: TRBD2; J gene: TRBJ2-3; clone size: few; V gene: TRBV28; CDR3 DNA: TGTGCCAGCACCTCGGGTAGCGGGGGCTACCTCACAGATACGCAGTATTTT; CDR3 protein: CASTSGSGGYLTDTQYF
D gene: NA; J gene: TRBJ2-1; clone size: many; V gene: TRBV9; CDR3 DNA: TGTGCCAGCAGCCCGACTAGGGGGGAGCAGTTCTTC; CDR3 protein: CASSPTRGEQFF
D gene: NA; J gene: TRBJ2-5; clone size: few; V gene: TRBV10-3; CDR3 DNA: TGTGCCATCAGTGAGCCGTGGGACACCAAAGCGGATCAAGAGACCCAGTACTTC; CDR3 protein: CAISEPWDTKADQETQYF
D gene: NA; J gene: TRBJ2-1; clone size: few; V gene: TRBV28; CDR3 DNA: TGTGCCAGCACCCCCCTCGCCTACAATGAGCAGTTCTTC; CDR3 protein: CASTPLAYNEQFF
D gene: NA; J gene: TRBJ2-1; clone size: NA; V gene: TRBV29-1; CDR3 DNA: TGCAGCGTTGGCTTAGGAGGAAGCTCCTACAATGAGCAGTTCTTC; CDR3 protein: CSVGLGGSSYNEQFF
D gene: TRBD2; J gene: TRBJ2-1; clone size: NA; V gene: TRBV27; CDR3 DNA: TGTGCCAGCAGTCCAAGCGGGGGGGCAAGGAATGAGCAGTTCTTC; CDR3 protein: CASSPSGGARNEQFF
D gene: TRBD1; J gene: TRBJ1-2; clone size: few; V gene: TRBV12-3/TRBV12-4; CDR3 DNA: TGTGCCAGCAGTTTAGGACAGGGGGCGCGTGGCTACACCTTC; CDR3 protein: CASSLGQGARGYTF
D gene: NA; J gene: TRBJ1-5; clone size: many; V gene: TRBV10-3; CDR3 DNA: TGTGCCATCAGTGCAACCTTCGGAGGGAATAGCAATCAGCCCCAGCATTTT; CDR3 protein: CAISATFGGNSNQPQHF